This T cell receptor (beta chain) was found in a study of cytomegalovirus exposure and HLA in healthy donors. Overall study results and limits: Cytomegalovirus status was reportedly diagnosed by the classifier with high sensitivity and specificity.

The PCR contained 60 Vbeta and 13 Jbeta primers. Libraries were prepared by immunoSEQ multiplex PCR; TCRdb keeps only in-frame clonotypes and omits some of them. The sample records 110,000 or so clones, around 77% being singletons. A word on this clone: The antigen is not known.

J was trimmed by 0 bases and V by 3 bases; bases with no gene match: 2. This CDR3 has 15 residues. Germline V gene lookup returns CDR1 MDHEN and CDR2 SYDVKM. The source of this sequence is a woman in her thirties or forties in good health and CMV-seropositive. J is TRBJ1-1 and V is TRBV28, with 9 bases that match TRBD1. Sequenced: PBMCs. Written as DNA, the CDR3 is TGTGCCAGCAGTTTTTGGACAGGGGTGAACACTGAAGCTTTCTTT. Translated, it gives CASSFWTGVNTEAFF.